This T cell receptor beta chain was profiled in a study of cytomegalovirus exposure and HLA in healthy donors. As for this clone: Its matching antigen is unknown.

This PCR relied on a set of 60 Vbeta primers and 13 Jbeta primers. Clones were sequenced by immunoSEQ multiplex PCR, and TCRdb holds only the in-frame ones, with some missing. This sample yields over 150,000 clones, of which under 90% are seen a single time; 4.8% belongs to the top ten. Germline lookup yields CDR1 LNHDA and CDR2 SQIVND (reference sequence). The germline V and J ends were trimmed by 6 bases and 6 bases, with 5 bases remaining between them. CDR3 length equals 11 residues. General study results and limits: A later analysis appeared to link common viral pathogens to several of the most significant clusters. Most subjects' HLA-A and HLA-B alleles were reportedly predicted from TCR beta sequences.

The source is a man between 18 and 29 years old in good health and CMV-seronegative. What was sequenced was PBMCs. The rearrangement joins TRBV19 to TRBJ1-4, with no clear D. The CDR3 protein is CASSNYEKLFF. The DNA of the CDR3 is TGTGCCAGTAGCAACTATGAAAAACTGTTTTTT.